The rows below give T cell receptor beta chains drawn from one sample of a study of CD8 T cells in ankylosing spondylitis. TCRdb passed the 5' RACE reads through MiXCR, listing each CDR3 protein once. The data hold approximately 140,000 distinct CDR3 sequences, with 9.3% observed a single time. The sequenced sample was blood, either unsorted or a sorted T cell fraction (not recorded which). The receptor set was obtained from a male donor with ankylosing spondylitis or in good health (not recorded which). Both conserved end residues are part of each CDR3. D genes are given only for firm matches. Clone size is given for some rows only: seen once, a few or many times, or a class if the clone is expanded.

D: .
size: many
J: TRBJ1-3
V: TRBV9
CDR3: CASSVAPGPSGNTIYF
DNA: TGTGCCAGCAGCGTAGCGCCAGGCCCCTCTGGAAACACCATATATTTT

D: .
size: few
J: TRBJ1-5
V: TRBV27
CDR3: CASSRGLYSNQPQHF
DNA: TGTGCCAGCAGTCGGGGACTGTATAGCAATCAGCCCCAGCATTTT

D: .
size: many
J: TRBJ2-6
V: TRBV20-1
CDR3: CSAVGGSGANVLTF
DNA: TGCAGTGCAGTGGGGGGCTCTGGGGCCAACGTCCTGACTTTC

D: .
size: many
J: TRBJ2-7
V: TRBV18
CDR3: CASSPPSVYEQYF
DNA: TGTGCCAGCTCACCACCGTCTGTCTACGAGCAGTACTTC

D: .
size: .
J: TRBJ1-1
V: TRBV18
CDR3: CASSPPGYWTNTEAFF
DNA: TGTGCCAGCTCACCACCAGGGTATTGGACGAACACTGAAGCTTTCTTT

D: .
size: many
J: TRBJ1-1
V: TRBV5-1
CDR3: CASSLSGMNTEAFF
DNA: TGCGCCAGCAGCTTGTCAGGAATGAACACTGAAGCTTTCTTT

D: .
size: many
J: TRBJ1-4
V: TRBV28
CDR3: CASSSTSLGLGEKLFF
DNA: TGTGCCAGCAGTTCTACCAGCCTCGGCCTCGGGGAAAAACTGTTTTTT

D: .
size: few
J: TRBJ2-3
V: TRBV7-8
CDR3: CASSPTRQVLGTDTQYF
DNA: TGTGCCAGCAGCCCAACCCGACAGGTTTTAGGCACAGATACGCAGTATTTT

D: TRBD2
size: many
J: TRBJ2-5
V: TRBV3-1
CDR3: CASSRGTRRAQYF
DNA: TGTGCCAGCAGCCGAGGGACTAGGCGGGCCCAGTACTTC

D: .
size: many
J: TRBJ2-7
V: TRBV6-5
CDR3: CASSYGVFYEQYF
DNA: TGTGCCAGCAGTTACGGTGTCTTCTACGAGCAGTACTTC

D: TRBD2
size: many
J: TRBJ2-4
V: TRBV7-2
CDR3: CASSLGGAGGNIQYF
DNA: TGTGCCAGCAGCTTAGGCGGAGCGGGGGGGAACATTCAGTACTTC

D: .
size: many
J: TRBJ2-7
V: TRBV29-1
CDR3: CSVVSQKNEQYF
DNA: TGCAGCGTTGTGTCTCAGAAGAACGAGCAGTACTTC

D: .
size: many
J: TRBJ1-2
V: TRBV7-2
CDR3: CASSQSSTAVGGYTF
DNA: TGTGCCAGCAGCCAAAGTTCGACAGCTGTGGGCGGCTACACCTTC

D: .
size: few
J: TRBJ1-1
V: TRBV5-1
CDR3: CASSPYLNTEAFF
DNA: TGCGCCAGCAGCCCCTACTTGAACACTGAAGCTTTCTTT

D: TRBD1
size: many
J: TRBJ2-1
V: TRBV7-9
CDR3: CASSLGGTGLYNEQFF
DNA: TGTGCCAGCAGCTTAGGGGGGACAGGGCTGTACAATGAGCAGTTCTTC

D: .
size: .
J: TRBJ2-1
V: TRBV4-3
CDR3: CASSQDPGGIYNEQFF
DNA: TGCGCCAGCAGCCAAGATCCCGGCGGAATCTACAATGAGCAGTTCTTC